This T cell receptor (beta chain) was captured in a study of blood T cell repertoires in COVID-19. Study-level information: Samples taken during acute and convalescent COVID-19 were collected in the United States, Italy and Spain. Sources were T cells, B-cell-depleted T cells, or PBMCs; the material itself was cDNA or gDNA.

Per the original methods: Estimated nucleated cell counts came from reference gene primer amplification. TCRdb's copy holds only in-frame clones and misses some; the assay was immunoSEQ multiplex PCR. V, J and clone size were drawn from that table, and D and trimming were deduced from the DNA. The repertoire includes 210,000 or so clones, over 75% of them detected once, and 1.9% sits in the top ten. Unmatched junction bases numbered 4, after V lost 1 base and J lost 4 bases. The CDR3 contains 15 residues. CDR1 and CDR2 from the germline V gene are KGHDR and SFDVKD. The chain couples TRBV24-1 to TRBJ2-7; 9 bases match TRBD1. The sequenced sample was peripheral blood. The sequence was collected from a man aged 35-49 years with active or convalescent COVID-19. The DNA for the CDR3 is TGTGCCACCAGTGATTTTTACAGGGGGCGATACGAGCAGTACTTC. It encodes CATSDFYRGRYEQYF.